This TCR beta chain was sequenced in a study of Tregs in tolerant kidney transplant recipients. Study-wide findings and caveats: Biological reproducibility was not directly addressed, but technical replication error appeared minimal. Few patients were studied, so findings need validation in larger groups.

Profiled with immunoSEQ multiplex PCR; TCRdb holds only in-frame clones, not every one. The data show 90,000 to 150,000 clones, with about 90% seen just once and roughly 0.63% held by the top ten. This CDR3 comprises 16 residues. The germline V and J ends were trimmed by 0 bases and 0 bases, with 8 bases remaining between them. CDR1 and CDR2 from the germline V gene are SGHTA and FQGNSA. Concerning this clone itself: The antigen remains undetermined.

Thawed PBMCs were FACS-sorted into unstimulated CD4+CD25+CD127- regulatory T cells, CD4+CD25- non-regulatory cells, CD4 and CD8 cells. The receptor was isolated from a human donor in good health. The chain carries TRBV7-2 and TRBJ1-4; D gene uncertain. The sequencing input was CD4+ T cells from blood. In DNA form, the CDR3 reads TGTGCCAGCAGCTTAGCCGCGGCCTCAACTAATGAAAAACTGTTTTTT. Amino acids: CASSLAAASTNEKLFF. The complete variable domain, with remaining parts taken from reference TRBV7-2 and TRBJ1-4, reads GAGVSQSPSNKVTEKGKDVELRCDPISGHTALYWYRQSLGQGLEFLIYFQGNSAPDKSGLPSDRFSAERTGGSVSTLTIQRTQQEDSAVYLCASSLAAASTNEKLFFGSGTQLSVL.